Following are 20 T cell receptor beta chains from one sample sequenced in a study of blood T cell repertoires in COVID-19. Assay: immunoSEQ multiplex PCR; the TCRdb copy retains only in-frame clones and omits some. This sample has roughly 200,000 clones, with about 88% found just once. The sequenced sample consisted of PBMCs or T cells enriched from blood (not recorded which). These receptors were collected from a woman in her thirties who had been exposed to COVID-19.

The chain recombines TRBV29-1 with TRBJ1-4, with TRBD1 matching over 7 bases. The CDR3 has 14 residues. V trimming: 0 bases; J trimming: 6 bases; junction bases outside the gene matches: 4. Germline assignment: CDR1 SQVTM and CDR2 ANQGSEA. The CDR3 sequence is CSVEDGTAHEKLFF. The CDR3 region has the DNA TGCAGCGTTGAAGACGGGACAGCTCATGAAAAACTGTTTTTT.

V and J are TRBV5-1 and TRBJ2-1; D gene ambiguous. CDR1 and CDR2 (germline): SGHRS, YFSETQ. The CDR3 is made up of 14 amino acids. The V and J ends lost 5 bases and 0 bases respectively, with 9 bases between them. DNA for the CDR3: TGCGCCAGCAGTTCGGTTAGCTCCTACAATGAGCAGTTCTTC. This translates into CASSSVSSYNEQFF.

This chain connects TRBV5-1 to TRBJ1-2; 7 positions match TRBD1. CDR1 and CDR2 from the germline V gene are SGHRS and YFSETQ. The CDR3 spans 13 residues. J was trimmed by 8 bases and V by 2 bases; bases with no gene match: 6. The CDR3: CASSFRQGGGYTF. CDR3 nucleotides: TGCGCCAGCAGCTTTCGACAGGGCGGGGGCTACACCTTC.

The CDR3 DNA reads as TGTGCCAGTAGTAAGGGGGCAGGGATAGTAGACGAGCAGTACTTC. Residues: CASSKGAGIVDEQYF. This chain links TRBV19 with TRBJ2-7; TRBD1 aligns across 7 bases. Germline V CDR1 and CDR2: LNHDA, SQIVND (reference sequence). The CDR3 sequence is 15 residues long. Losses at the gene ends were 4 bases for V and 5 bases for J; bases not matched to a gene: 11.

The CDR3 reads CASSWDRRGTEAFF. In DNA form, the CDR3 reads TGCGCCAGCAGCTGGGACCGCAGGGGGACCGAAGCTTTCTTT. The chain uses TRBV5-1 and TRBJ1-1; 7 bases map to TRBD1. CDR1 and CDR2 from the germline V gene are SGHRS and YFSETQ. This CDR3 region has 14 residues. V was pared by 3 bases and J by 8 bases, with 10 bases of the junction left unmatched.

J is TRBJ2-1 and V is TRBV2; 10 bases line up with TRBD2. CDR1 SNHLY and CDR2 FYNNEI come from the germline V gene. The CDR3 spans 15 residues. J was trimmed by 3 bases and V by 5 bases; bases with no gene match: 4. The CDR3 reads CASSRGLADYNEQFF. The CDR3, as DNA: TGTGCCAGCAGTAGAGGACTAGCGGACTACAATGAGCAGTTCTTC.

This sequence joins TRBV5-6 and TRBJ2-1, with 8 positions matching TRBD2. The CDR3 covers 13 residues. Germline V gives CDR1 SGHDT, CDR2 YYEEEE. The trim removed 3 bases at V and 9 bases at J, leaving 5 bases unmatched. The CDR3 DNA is TGTGCCAGCAGCTCGGGACTAGTCGGTGAGCAGTTCTTC. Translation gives CASSSGLVGEQFF.

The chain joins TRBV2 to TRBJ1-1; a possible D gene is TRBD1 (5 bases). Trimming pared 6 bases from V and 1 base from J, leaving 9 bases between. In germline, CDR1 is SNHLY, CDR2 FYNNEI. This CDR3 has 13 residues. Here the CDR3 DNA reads TGTGCCAGCAGCGGGGGTAGGAACACTGAAGCTTTCTTT. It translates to CASSGGRNTEAFF.

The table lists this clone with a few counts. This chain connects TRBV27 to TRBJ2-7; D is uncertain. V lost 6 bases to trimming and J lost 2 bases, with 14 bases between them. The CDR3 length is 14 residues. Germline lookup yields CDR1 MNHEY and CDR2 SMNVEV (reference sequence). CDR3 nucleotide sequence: TGTGCCAGCAGCGCGTTCTCCCCCCCCTACGAGCAGTACTTC. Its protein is CASSAFSPPYEQYF.

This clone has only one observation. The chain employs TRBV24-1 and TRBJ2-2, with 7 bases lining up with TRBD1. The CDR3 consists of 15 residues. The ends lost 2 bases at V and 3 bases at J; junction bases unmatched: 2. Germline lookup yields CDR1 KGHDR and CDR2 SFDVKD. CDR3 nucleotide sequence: TGTGCCACCAGTGATTCCAGGGGGTACACCGGGGAGCTGTTTTTT. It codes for CATSDSRGYTGELFF.

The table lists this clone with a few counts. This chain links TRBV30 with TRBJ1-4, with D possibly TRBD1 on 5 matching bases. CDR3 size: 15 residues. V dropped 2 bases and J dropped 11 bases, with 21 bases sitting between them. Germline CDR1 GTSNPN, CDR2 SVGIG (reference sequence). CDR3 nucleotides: TGTGCCTGGAGTACCAGCGGTCCCCGGCGGGGGAAACTGTTTTTT. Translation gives CAWSTSGPRRGKLFF.

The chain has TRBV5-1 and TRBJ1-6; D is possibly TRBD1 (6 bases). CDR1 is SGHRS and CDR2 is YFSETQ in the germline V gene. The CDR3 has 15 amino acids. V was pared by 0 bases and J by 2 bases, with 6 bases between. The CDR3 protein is CASSLGDTYNSPLHF. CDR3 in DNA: TGCGCCAGCAGCTTGGGGGACACCTATAATTCACCCCTCCACTTT.

DNA of the CDR3: TGTGCCAGCAGCTTGGGACAGGGGGCTGGCTACACCTTC. Protein sequence: CASSLGQGAGYTF. The chain couples TRBV5-6 to TRBJ1-2; 10 bases are a match to TRBD1. CDR1 and CDR2 from the germline V gene are SGHDT and YYEEEE. J was trimmed by 7 bases and V by 0 bases; bases with no gene match: 0. The CDR3 spans 13 residues.

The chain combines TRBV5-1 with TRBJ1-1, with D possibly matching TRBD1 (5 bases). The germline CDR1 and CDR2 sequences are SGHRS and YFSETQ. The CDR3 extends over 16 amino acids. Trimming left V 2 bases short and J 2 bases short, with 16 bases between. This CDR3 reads CASSFKQGSVNTEAFF. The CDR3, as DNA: TGCGCCAGCAGCTTCAAGCAGGGTAGTGTTAACACTGAAGCTTTCTTT.

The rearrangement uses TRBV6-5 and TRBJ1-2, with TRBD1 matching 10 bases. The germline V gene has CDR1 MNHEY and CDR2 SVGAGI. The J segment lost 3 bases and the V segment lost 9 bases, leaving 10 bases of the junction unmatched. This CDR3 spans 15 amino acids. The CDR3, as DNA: TGTGCCAGTGCCCGGGAGGGGACAGGGGACTATGGCTACACCTTC. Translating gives CASAREGTGDYGYTF.

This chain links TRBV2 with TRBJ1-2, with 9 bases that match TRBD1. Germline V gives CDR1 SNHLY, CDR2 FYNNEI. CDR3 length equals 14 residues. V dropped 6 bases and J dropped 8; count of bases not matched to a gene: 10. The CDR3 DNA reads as TGTGCCAGCAGACGGACAGGGGAGGTGCGCGGCTACACCTTC. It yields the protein CASRRTGEVRGYTF.

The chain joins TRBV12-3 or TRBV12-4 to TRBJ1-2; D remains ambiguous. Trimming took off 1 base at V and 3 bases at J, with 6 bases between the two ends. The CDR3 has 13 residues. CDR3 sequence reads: CASSLGQDYGYTF. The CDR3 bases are TGTGCCAGCAGTTTAGGTCAGGACTATGGCTACACCTTC.

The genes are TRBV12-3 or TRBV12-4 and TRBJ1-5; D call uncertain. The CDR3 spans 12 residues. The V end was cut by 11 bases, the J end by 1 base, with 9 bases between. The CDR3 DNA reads TGTGCCTCCTCCGGGAGCAATCAGCCCCAGCATTTT. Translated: CASSGSNQPQHF.

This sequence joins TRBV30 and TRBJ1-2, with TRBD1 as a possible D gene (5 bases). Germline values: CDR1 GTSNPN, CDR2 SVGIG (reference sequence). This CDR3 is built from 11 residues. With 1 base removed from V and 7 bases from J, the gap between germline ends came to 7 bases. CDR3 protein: CAWSEGPGYTF. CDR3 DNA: TGTGCCTGGAGTGAGGGGCCTGGCTACACCTTC.

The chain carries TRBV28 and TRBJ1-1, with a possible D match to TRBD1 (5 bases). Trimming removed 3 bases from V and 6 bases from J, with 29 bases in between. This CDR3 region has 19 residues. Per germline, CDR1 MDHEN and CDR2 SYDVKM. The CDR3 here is CASSFPTDGHGGVNPEAFF. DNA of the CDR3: TGTGCCAGCAGTTTCCCCACGGACGGACACGGCGGAGTCAACCCTGAAGCTTTCTTT.